Following are 10 T cell receptor beta chains from one sample sequenced in a study of human T cells and chemical hapten exposure. TCRdb analysed the RACE reads with MiXCR anew, one entry per CDR3 protein. This table holds just over 80,000 distinct CDR3 sequences, around 10% found once. Stated time point: patch test 1, 2 weeks after DPC sensitization. Regarding treatment: therapeutic diphenylcyclopropenone sensitization with weekly scalp DPC. Sequencing used whole blood, obtained in connection with sensitization to the hapten diphenylcyclopropenone (DPC). The receptors originated from a woman aged 50 to 60 with alopecia areata. Some clones in this sample may be carry-over from other donors' samples.

The chain is built from TRBV27 and TRBJ1-1, with TRBD1 identical over 7 bases. The germline V gene encodes CDR1 MNHEY and CDR2 SMNVEV (reference sequence). The V and J ends lost 0 bases and 7 bases, in that order; junction bases with no gene match: 5. The length of the CDR3 is 14 residues. The CDR3 DNA is TGTGCCAGCAGTTTATCGAGACAGGGAGGTGAAGCTTTCTTT. This encodes CASSLSRQGGEAFF.

This clonotype was detected many times. The DNA for the CDR3 is TGTGCTAGTGGTTTGGTACAGGGGGACGGCAATCAGCCCCAGCATTTT. It translates to CASGLVQGDGNQPQHF. V usage is TRBV12-5 and J usage is TRBJ1-5, with 8 bases lining up with TRBD1. The CDR3 loop spans 16 amino acids. V was pared by 0 bases and J by 2 bases, with 3 bases of the junction left unmatched. The germline V gene has CDR1 LGHNT and CDR2 FRNRAP.

Only a few counts were recorded for this clonotype. This rearrangement joins TRBV10-3 to TRBJ2-7; TRBD1 agrees at 7 bases. CDR3 size: 14 residues. V lost 2 bases and J lost 5; bases outside the gene matches: 6. Germline lookup yields CDR1 ENHRY and CDR2 SYGVKD. CDR3 loop: CAISEPGQLDEQYF. CDR3 coding DNA: TGTGCCATCAGTGAGCCGGGACAGTTGGACGAGCAGTACTTC.

This clonotype was counted ten times or more. The V gene is TRBV4-2, the J gene TRBJ2-1; TRBD2 agrees at 8 bases. This CDR3 spans 16 amino acids. Trimming removed 4 bases from V and 6 bases from J; junction bases left unmatched: 11. The germline CDR1 and CDR2 sequences are LGHNA and YNFKEQ. The CDR3 coding sequence is TGTGCCAGCAGCCCCGTCTTGGCCGGGAGGGGCAATGAGCAGTTCTTC. Residues: CASSPVLAGRGNEQFF.

This clonotype was picked up a small number of times. This chain links TRBV2 with TRBJ1-5; a possible D gene is TRBD1 (6 bases). The V and J ends lost 7 bases and 1 base respectively, with 14 bases between them. The CDR3 is made up of 15 amino acids. The V gene's germline CDR1 is SNHLY and CDR2 FYNNEI. This CDR3 is CASNSGHQSNQPQHF. The CDR3 DNA reads TGTGCCAGCAATTCGGGACACCAGAGCAATCAGCCCCAGCATTTT.

The genes are TRBV14 and TRBJ2-7; D gene uncertain. Germline CDR1 is SGHDN and CDR2 is FVKESK. This CDR3 comprises 8 residues. V shed 7 bases and J shed 9 bases, with 4 bases lying between them. In DNA, the CDR3 is TGTGCCAGCACTACGCAGTACTTC. It is translated as CASTTQYF. Full variable domain (remainder filled in from reference TRBV14 and TRBJ2-7): EAGVTQFPSHSVIEKGQTVTLRCDPISGHDNLYWYRRVMGKEIKFLLHFVKESKQDESGMPNNRFLAERTGGTYSTLKVQPAELEDSGVYFCASTTQYFGPGTRLTVT.

This clonotype was detected a few times. This sequence joins TRBV30 and TRBJ1-5, with D possibly being TRBD1 (5 bases). Germline-derived CDR1 and CDR2 are GTSNPN and SVGIG (reference sequence). CDR3 length: 13 residues. V lost 1 base, J lost 3 bases, and 7 bases lay in between. The CDR3: CAWSGQPNQPQHF. Written as DNA, the CDR3 is TGTGCCTGGAGTGGACAGCCCAATCAGCCCCAGCATTTT.

The rearrangement joins TRBV2 to TRBJ2-3; no reliable D call. V was cut by 3 bases and J by 7 bases, with 5 bases left in between. The CDR3 sequence is 11 residues long. Germline V CDR1 and CDR2: SNHLY, FYNNEI. The DNA of the CDR3 is TGTGCCAGCAGTGAGGTCTATACGCAGTATTTT. As protein: CASSEVYTQYF.

About this clonotype itself: Its ends do not fully match the called genes, so a read error is possible. The chain has TRBV12-3 or TRBV12-4 and TRBJ2-7; 8 bases map to TRBD1. The CDR3 sequence is 15 residues long. Here the CDR3 DNA reads TGTGCAAGCACTTTCGGGGGACAGGCTGGCTACGAGCAGTACTTC. It is translated as CASTFGGQAGYEQYF.

The table lists this clonotype with many counts. This chain joins TRBV4-2 and TRBJ2-7, with D possibly matching TRBD1 (7 bases). V was trimmed by 4 bases and J by 6 bases, leaving 16 bases between them. This CDR3 has 14 residues. From germline, CDR1 is LGHNA and CDR2 YNFKEQ. Written as DNA, the CDR3 is TGTGCCAGCAGCCCATTGGAGGGGGCCTCCGAGCAGTACTTC. Amino acid sequence: CASSPLEGASEQYF.